The table lists the clone carrying this TCR beta chain with a few counts. Its antigen is currently unknown. The data were taken from a study of CD8 T cells in ankylosing spondylitis. Findings and caveats of the study: Characteristic of ankylosing spondylitis blood, it appeared, was a TCR beta motif comprising eight highly homologous variants. Peripheral blood held disease-linked clones only at relatively low frequency, and these were CD8+.

Using its own MiXCR run on the 5' RACE reads, TCRdb lists one record per CDR3 protein. Of hundreds of thousands of distinct CDR3 sequences listed, about an eighth are singletons. The V gene lost 7 bases and the J gene lost 4 bases, with 16 bases spanning the gap. The CDR3 has 15 residues. Sequenced: blood, either unsorted or a sorted T cell fraction (not recorded which). The genes are TRBV12-3 or TRBV12-4 and TRBJ2-2; D gene ambiguous. This TCR was sampled from a male donor with ankylosing spondylitis. CDR3 loop: CASTVGWVLTGELFF. The CDR3 coding sequence is TGTGCCAGCACCGTGGGGTGGGTTCTCACCGGGGAGCTGTTTTTT.